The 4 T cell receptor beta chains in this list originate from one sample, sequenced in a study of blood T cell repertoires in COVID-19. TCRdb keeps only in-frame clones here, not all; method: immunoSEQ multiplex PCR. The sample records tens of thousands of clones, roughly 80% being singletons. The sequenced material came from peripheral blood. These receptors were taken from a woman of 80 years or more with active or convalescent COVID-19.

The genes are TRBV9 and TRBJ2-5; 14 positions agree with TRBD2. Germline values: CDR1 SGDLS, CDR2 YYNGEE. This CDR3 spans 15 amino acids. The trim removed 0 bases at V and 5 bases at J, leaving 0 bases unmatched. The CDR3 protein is CASSVGLAGGETQYF. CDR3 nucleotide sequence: TGTGCCAGCAGCGTAGGACTAGCGGGAGGGGAGACCCAGTACTTC.

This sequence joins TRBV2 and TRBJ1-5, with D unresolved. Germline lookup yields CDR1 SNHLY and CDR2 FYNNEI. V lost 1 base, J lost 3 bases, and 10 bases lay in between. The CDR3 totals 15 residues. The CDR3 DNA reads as TGTGCCAGCAGTGAAGGAGGGCTGCCCAATCAGCCCCAGCATTTT. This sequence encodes CASSEGGLPNQPQHF. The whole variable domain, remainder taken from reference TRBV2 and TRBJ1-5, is EPEVTQTPSHQVTQMGQEVILRCVPISNHLYFYWYRQILGQKVEFLVSFYNNEISEKSEIFDDQFSVERPDGSNFTLKIRSTKLEDSAMYFCASSEGGLPNQPQHFGDGTRLSIL.

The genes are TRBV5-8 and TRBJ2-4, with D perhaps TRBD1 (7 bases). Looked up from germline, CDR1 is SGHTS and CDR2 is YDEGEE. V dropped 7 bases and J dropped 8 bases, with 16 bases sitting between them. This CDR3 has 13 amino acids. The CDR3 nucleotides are TGTGCCAGCCCGCGCAGGGGGGAAGACATTCAGTACTTC. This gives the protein CASPRRGEDIQYF.

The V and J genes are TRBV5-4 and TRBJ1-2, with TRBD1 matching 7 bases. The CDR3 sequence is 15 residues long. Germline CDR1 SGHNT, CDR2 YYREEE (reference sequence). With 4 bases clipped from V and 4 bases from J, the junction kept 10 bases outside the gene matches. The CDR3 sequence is CASSGGSGQLYGYTF. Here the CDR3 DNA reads TGTGCCAGCAGCGGGGGATCGGGACAGCTCTATGGCTACACCTTC.